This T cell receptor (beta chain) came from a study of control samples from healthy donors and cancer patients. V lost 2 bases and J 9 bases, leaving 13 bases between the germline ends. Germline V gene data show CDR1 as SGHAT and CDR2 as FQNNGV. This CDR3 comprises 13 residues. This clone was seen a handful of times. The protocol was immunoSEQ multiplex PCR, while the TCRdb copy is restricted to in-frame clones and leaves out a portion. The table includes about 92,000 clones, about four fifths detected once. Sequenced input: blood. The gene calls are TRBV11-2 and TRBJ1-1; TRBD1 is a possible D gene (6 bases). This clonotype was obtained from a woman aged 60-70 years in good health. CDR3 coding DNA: TGTGCCAGCAGCTTACGTTTGGGGGACAAAGCTTTCTTT. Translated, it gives CASSLRLGDKAFF.